The rows below give T cell receptor beta chains drawn from one sample of a study of cytomegalovirus exposure and HLA in healthy donors. The table came from immunoSEQ multiplex PCR; TCRdb's copy has only in-frame clones and leaves some out. Of roughly 120,000 clones listed, 69% are singletons. The sample taken for sequencing was PBMCs. The receptors come from a woman in her sixties or seventies in good health and CMV-seropositive. The conserved cysteine and the conserved F or W are not part of the CDR3 here. Size tells how often a clone was seen (once, few, many) or the class of an expanded clone, and some rows leave it out.

V,size,J,CDR3
TRBV2,-,TRBJ1-1,ASTSWLDTEAF
TRBV6-1,-,TRBJ2-3,ASSGQTSGKDTQY
TRBV5-6,-,TRBJ2-1,ASSLVSTYNEQF
TRBV18,few,TRBJ1-1,ASSPRQSFNTEAF
TRBV29-1,once,TRBJ1-4,SVWDRNEKLF
TRBV30,-,TRBJ2-7,AWSVGQGLYEQY
TRBV9,-,TRBJ1-5,ASSPSGESNQPQH
TRBV5-1,medium-sized,TRBJ2-5,ASSLRRETQY
TRBV12-5,-,TRBJ2-1,ASAPGRSNEQF
TRBV29-1,-,TRBJ2-1,SYPSGGARDEQF
TRBV5-1,-,TRBJ2-5,ASSEGATSGGIETQY
TRBV10-3,many,TRBJ2-7,AISVSGGAVSYEQY
TRBV4-2,-,TRBJ1-5,ASSQDLGQLGQPQH
TRBV6-5,-,TRBJ1-3,ASSRVGFSGNTIY
TRBV6-6,-,TRBJ1-1,ASTGSTEAF
TRBV6-5,-,TRBJ1-2,ASSYSGTVYGYT
TRBV5-4,-,TRBJ2-5,ASSIAGGQETQY
TRBV4-1,-,TRBJ2-3,ASSQDRSLAGTTDTQY
TRBV18,few,TRBJ1-1,ASSPLLRDRSTEAF
TRBV9,-,TRBJ2-5,ASSVTSGGLETQY
TRBV6-1,few,TRBJ1-1,ASSEVGGGTEAF
TRBV4-3,-,TRBJ2-7,ASSQDYASPHYEQY
TRBV6-5,-,TRBJ2-7,ASSYSASGYEQY
TRBV2,-,TRBJ1-1,ASRLSVNTEAF
TRBV6-5,few,TRBJ2-7,ASSYPRTGGGKQY
TRBV30,few,TRBJ1-1,AWSATENTEAF
TRBV29-1,-,TRBJ1-1,SVGGGGTEAF
TRBV5-1,once,TRBJ1-2,ASSLGATNYGYT